This T cell receptor beta chain stems from a study of T cell repertoires in cytomegalovirus infection. In the case of this clonotype: Its antigen is not known.

Losses at the gene ends were 1 base for V and 2 bases for J; bases not matched to a gene: 13. The CDR3 sequence is 19 residues long. CDR1 and CDR2 from the germline V gene are MNHEY and SMNVEV (reference sequence). TCRdb reprocessed the reads with MiXCR, giving one entry per CDR3 protein. Of about 160,000 distinct CDR3 sequences in the sample, 20% to 25% are singletons; the top ten hold roughly 25%. This TCR was recovered from a human donor in good health (CMV status not recorded). Some clones in this sample may be carry-over from other donors' samples. The rearrangement links TRBV27 to TRBJ2-3; 9 bases match TRBD2. The sequencing here drew on CD8+ T cells from cultured PBMCs, taken from culture after CMV antigen stimulation. The CDR3 DNA follows: TGTGCCAGCAGTTTATTTCTGATGAGCGGGGGGCCAAACACAGATACGCAGTATTTT. This translates into CASSLFLMSGGPNTDTQYF.